This TCR beta chain comes out of a study of blood T cell repertoires in COVID-19. In the study overall: T cells, B-cell-depleted T cells, or PBMCs provided the cDNA or gDNA that served as material.

This CDR3 is 13 amino acids long. J gave up 5 bases and V 7 bases, and 4 bases lay outside the gene matches. Germline V CDR1 and CDR2: LNHDA, SQIVND (reference sequence). The protocol was immunoSEQ multiplex PCR, while the TCRdb copy is restricted to in-frame clones and leaves out a portion. The table records about 200,000 clones, just over 85% of them present only once. The sample taken for sequencing was peripheral blood. The clonotype was recovered from a man aged 45 to 65 with acute or convalescent COVID-19. The chain uses TRBV19 and TRBJ1-5; 8 positions agree with TRBD1. The CDR3 DNA reads as TGTGCCAGTATGGGACAGGTTTATCAGCCCCAGCATTTT. Its translation is CASMGQVYQPQHF.